A selection of T cell receptor beta chains follows, all from one sample in a study of cytomegalovirus exposure and HLA in healthy donors. TCRdb's table, derived via immunoSEQ multiplex PCR, lists solely in-frame clones and lacks some. The table records about 200,000 clones, approximately 85% of them present only once. The source material was PBMCs. Source of these receptors: a woman in her forties or fifties in good health and CMV-seronegative. Both conserved end residues are part of each CDR3. D genes are given only for firm matches. Clone size appears in some rows only: once, few, many, or a class for an expanded clone.

TRBJ2-6 . TRBV15 TRBD1 TGTGCCACCAGCAGGTGGGACAGGGGATATGGGGCCAACGTCCTGACTTTC CATSRWDRGYGANVLTF
TRBJ2-1 . TRBV5-4 TRBD2 TGTGCCAGCAGCTTGGGGGTTAGCGGGAGTTCAAGGAATGAGCAGTTCTTC CASSLGVSGSSRNEQFF
TRBJ2-7 . TRBV7-9 . TGTTCCAGCAGCTTCGGGAAGTACGAGCAGTACTTC CSSSFGKYEQYF
TRBJ1-1 . TRBV7-9 . TGTGCCAGCAGCTTAGTGTCCGGGTTCACTGAAGCTTTCTTT CASSLVSGFTEAFF
TRBJ1-2 once TRBV7-9 . TGTGCCAGCAGCCCCCAGCGGGGGGAAGGCGGCTACACCTTC CASSPQRGEGGYTF
TRBJ2-5 . TRBV4-2 . TGTGCCAGCAGCCAAGAACTGATGCGCCGGGGGACCCAGTACTTC CASSQELMRRGTQYF
TRBJ2-1 . TRBV15 TRBD2 TGTGCCACCAGCATAATCAAGACTAGCGGGTTCTCCTACAATGAGCAGTTCTTC CATSIIKTSGFSYNEQFF
TRBJ2-5 . TRBV19 TRBD1 TGTGCCAGTACCGCGACAGGGGGCAGGGTGACCCAGTACTTC CASTATGGRVTQYF
TRBJ1-6 . TRBV30 . TGTGCCTGGATGAGCTCCTATAATTCACCCCTCCACTTT CAWMSSYNSPLHF
TRBJ2-1 few TRBV5-1 TRBD2 TGCGCCAGCAGCGGCATTGCGGGAGGGTCCTACAATGAGCAGTTCTTC CASSGIAGGSYNEQFF
TRBJ1-4 once TRBV6-5 . TGTGCCAGCAGTTACGATGGAGTGGGTACTAATGAAAAACTGTTTTTT CASSYDGVGTNEKLFF
TRBJ2-7 . TRBV27 . TGTGCCAGCAGTTTCGAGGGGGAGGGTTACGAGCAGTACTTC CASSFEGEGYEQYF
TRBJ2-1 few TRBV14 TRBD2 TGTGCCAGCAGCCAAGTTGAAGCGGGGGAGCCTGAGCAGTTCTTC CASSQVEAGEPEQFF
TRBJ1-5 . TRBV19 . TGTGCCAGTAGTATGGTGGCACCCCATCAGCCCCAGCATTTT CASSMVAPHQPQHF
TRBJ2-1 . TRBV28 TRBD2 TGTGCCAGCAGTTGGGGCGGGAGGGCCAATGAGCAGTTCTTC CASSWGGRANEQFF
TRBJ2-7 few TRBV28 TRBD1 TGTGCCATCCTGGGGACAGGGCCCTACGAGCAGTACTTC CAILGTGPYEQYF
TRBJ2-3 . TRBV29-1 TRBD2 TGCAGCGTCGGGACTAGCGGGAGTCGGTCAGATACGCAGTATTTT CSVGTSGSRSDTQYF
TRBJ2-7 . TRBV6-1 TRBD2 TGTGCCAGCAGTGGGGGACTAGCGGCGAGCTCCTACGAGCAGTACTTC CASSGGLAASSYEQYF
TRBJ1-4 . TRBV7-6 TRBD1 TGTGCCAGCAGCATCGGGACAGGGGTGTCTAATGAAAAACTGTTTTTT CASSIGTGVSNEKLFF
TRBJ1-5 . TRBV5-1 TRBD1 TGCGCCAGCAGCTTGGCGACAGGGGGCAATCAGCCCCAGCATTTT CASSLATGGNQPQHF
TRBJ2-7 . TRBV29-1 . TGCAGCGTATCGATGAGTGGGCCCTACGAGCAGTACTTC CSVSMSGPYEQYF
TRBJ2-1 . TRBV4-1 TRBD2 TGCGCCAGCAGAGCCATGGCGGGAGGGAGCTCCTACAATGAGCAGTTCTTC CASRAMAGGSSYNEQFF
TRBJ2-7 . TRBV7-2 TRBD2 TGTGCCAGCAGCTTAGTTGCGGGAGGGTCCTACGAGCAGTACTTC CASSLVAGGSYEQYF